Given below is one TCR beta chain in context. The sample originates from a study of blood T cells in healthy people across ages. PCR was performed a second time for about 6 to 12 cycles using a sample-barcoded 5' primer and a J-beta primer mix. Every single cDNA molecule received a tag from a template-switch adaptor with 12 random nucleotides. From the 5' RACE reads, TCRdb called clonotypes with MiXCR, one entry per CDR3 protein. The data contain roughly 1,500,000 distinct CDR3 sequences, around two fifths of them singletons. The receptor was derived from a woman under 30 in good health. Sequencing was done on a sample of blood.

The CDR3 loop reads CASSRDGTSYNEQFF. The DNA for the CDR3 is TGTGCCAGCAGCCGAGACGGGACTTCCTACAATGAGCAGTTCTTC. The chain has TRBV4-2 and TRBJ2-1, with D perhaps TRBD2 (6 bases). The CDR3 length is 15 residues. CDR1 and CDR2 from the germline V gene are LGHNA and YNFKEQ. Trimming took 4 bases from V and 1 from J, leaving 11 bases between them.